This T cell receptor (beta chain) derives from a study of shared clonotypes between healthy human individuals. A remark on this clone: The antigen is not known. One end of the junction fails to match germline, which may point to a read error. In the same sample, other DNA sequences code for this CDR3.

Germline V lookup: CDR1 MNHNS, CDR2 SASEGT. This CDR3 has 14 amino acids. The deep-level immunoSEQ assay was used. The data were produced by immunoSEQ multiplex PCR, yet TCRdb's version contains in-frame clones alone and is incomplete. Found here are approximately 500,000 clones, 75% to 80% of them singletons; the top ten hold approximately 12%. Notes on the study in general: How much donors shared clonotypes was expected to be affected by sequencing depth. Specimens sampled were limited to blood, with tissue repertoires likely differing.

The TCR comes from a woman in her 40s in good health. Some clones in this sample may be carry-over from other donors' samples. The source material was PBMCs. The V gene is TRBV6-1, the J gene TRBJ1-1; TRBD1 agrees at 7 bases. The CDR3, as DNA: TGTGCCAGCATTCCCACAGGGGCTAAGGCTGAAGCCTTCTTT. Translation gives CASIPTGAKAEAFF.